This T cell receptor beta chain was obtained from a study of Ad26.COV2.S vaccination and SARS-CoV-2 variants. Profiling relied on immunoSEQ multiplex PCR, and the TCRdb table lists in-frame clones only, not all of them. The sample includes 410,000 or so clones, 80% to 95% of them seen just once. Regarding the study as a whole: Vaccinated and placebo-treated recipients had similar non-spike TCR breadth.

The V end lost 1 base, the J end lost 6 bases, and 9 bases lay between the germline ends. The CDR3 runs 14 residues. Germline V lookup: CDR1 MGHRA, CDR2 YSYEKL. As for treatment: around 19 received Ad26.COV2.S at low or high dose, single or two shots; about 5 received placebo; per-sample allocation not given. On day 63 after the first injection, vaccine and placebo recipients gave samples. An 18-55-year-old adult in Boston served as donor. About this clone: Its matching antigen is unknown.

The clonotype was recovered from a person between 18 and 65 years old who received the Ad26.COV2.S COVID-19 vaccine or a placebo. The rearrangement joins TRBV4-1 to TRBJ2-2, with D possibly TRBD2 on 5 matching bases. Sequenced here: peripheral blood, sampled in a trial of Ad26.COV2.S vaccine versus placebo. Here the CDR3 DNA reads TGCGCCAGCAGCCAAGCGACTATCCCCGGGGAGCTGTTTTTT. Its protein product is CASSQATIPGELFF.